This passage covers 15 T cell receptor beta chains from one sample sequenced in a study of identical twins. MiXCR, applied by TCRdb to the 5' RACE reads, yields one record per CDR3 protein. The sample carries more than 1.5 million distinct CDR3 sequences, more than 30% recorded once. Source material: cord blood. These receptors originate from a newborn girl in good health.

This clonotype was picked up a small number of times. The chain joins TRBV29-1 to TRBJ2-2, with D possibly TRBD1 on 5 matching bases. V was shortened by 6 bases and J by 0 bases, with 8 bases between the two germline ends. The CDR3 is 13 residues long. Germline V gene sequence: CDR1 SQVTM, CDR2 ANQGSEA. CDR3 sequence: CSVQGPNTGELFF. CDR3 coding DNA: TGCAGCGTCCAGGGCCCGAACACCGGGGAGCTGTTTTTT.

The V call is TRBV28, the J call TRBJ2-7; possible D gene TRBD2, 5 bases. V gave up 2 bases and J gave up 9 bases, with 14 bases separating them. Germline CDR1 is MDHEN and CDR2 is SYDVKM. The CDR3 is 13 amino acids. Written as DNA, the CDR3 is TGTGCCAGCAGTTTACCCCCTAGCATCGGGCAGTACTTC. Protein: CASSLPPSIGQYF.

DNA of the CDR3: TGTGCCAGCAGCTTCGACAGGGTTGGTCACAGTGGGCAGTTCTTC. Translated, it gives CASSFDRVGHSGQFF. The rearrangement links TRBV7-6 to TRBJ2-1; 7 bases fit TRBD1. The CDR3 consists of 15 residues. Germline V gives CDR1 SGHVS, CDR2 FNYEAQ. With 3 bases clipped from V and 12 bases from J, the junction kept 14 bases outside the gene matches.

This clonotype occurred many times. The chain is built from TRBV4-2 and TRBJ2-1; 8 nucleotides match TRBD2. CDR1 is LGHNA and CDR2 is YNFKEQ in the germline V gene. J gave up 0 bases and V 2 bases, and 3 bases lay outside the gene matches. This CDR3 region has 16 residues. The CDR3 region has the DNA TGTGCCAGCAGCCAACGGAGCGGGAGCTCCTACAATGAGCAGTTCTTC. This sequence encodes CASSQRSGSSYNEQFF.

V is TRBV20-1 and J is TRBJ2-1; tentatively, D is TRBD1 or TRBD2 (5 bases each). Judging by the DNA end, TRBJ2-7 fits better; the J call may be wrong. From germline, CDR1 is DFQATT and CDR2 SNEGSKA (reference sequence). This CDR3 region has 15 residues. The DNA for the CDR3 is TGCAGTGCCACCAAGCGGTCTCCTACAGGTAATGAGCAGTACTTC. Protein sequence: CSATKRSPTGNEQYF.

V gene TRBV10-2 combines with J gene TRBJ1-5; TRBD1 matches 10 bases. CDR1 WSHSY and CDR2 SAAADI come from the germline V gene. CDR3 length equals 18 residues. The V segment lost 6 bases and the J segment 0 bases; nucleotides outside the gene matches: 11. The CDR3 DNA reads as TGCGCCAGCAGGTCCGGGACAGGGGACATCTATAGCAATCAGCCCCAGCATTTT. Encoded protein: CASRSGTGDIYSNQPQHF.

This chain connects TRBV20-1 to TRBJ2-7, with a weak D call TRBD1 (7 bases). The CDR3 contains 14 residues. Per germline, CDR1 DFQATT and CDR2 SNEGSKA (reference sequence). V lost 6 bases and J lost 0, with 15 bases in between. CDR3 DNA sequence: TGCAGTGCGCCAGGGGGAGGATTCTCCTACGAGCAGTACTTC. Its translation is CSAPGGGFSYEQYF.

V gene TRBV20-1 combines with J gene TRBJ1-5; a possible D gene is TRBD1 (6 bases). Germline V gives CDR1 DFQATT, CDR2 SNEGSKA (reference sequence). The CDR3 loop spans 18 amino acids. V gave up 3 bases and J gave up 1 base, with 22 bases separating them. The DNA for the CDR3 is TGCAGTGCTAGGAAGATCGGGGGGCATCTTGTGAGCAATCAGCCCCAGCATTTT. It specifies CSARKIGGHLVSNQPQHF.

This clonotype was detected only a few times. CDR3 DNA sequence: TGTGCCAGCAGCTCGATCCCGACTAGCCTACCAATGAAGACCCAGTACTTC. Translation: CASSSIPTSLPMKTQYF. The genes are TRBV7-2 and TRBJ2-5, with TRBD2 matching over 7 bases. With 4 bases clipped from V and 6 bases from J, the junction kept 17 bases outside the gene matches. The CDR3 has 17 amino acids. Germline CDR1 reads SGHTA; CDR2 reads FQGNSA.

CDR3 nucleotides: TGTGCCAGCAGCTTAGTCGCAATGGGGCACAGGAACACTGAAGCTTTCTTT. This sequence encodes CASSLVAMGHRNTEAFF. The V gene is TRBV7-2, the J gene TRBJ1-1, with D possibly matching TRBD1 (5 bases). The CDR3 covers 17 residues. The V gene lost 1 base and the J gene lost 1 base, with 16 bases spanning the gap. CDR1 SGHTA and CDR2 FQGNSA come from the germline V gene.

This clonotype was counted at least ten times. The chain has TRBV20-1 and TRBJ2-7, with D perhaps TRBD1 (5 bases). Germline loops: CDR1 DFQATT, CDR2 SNEGSKA (reference sequence). The CDR3 spans 10 residues. In DNA form, the CDR3 reads TGCAGCGCCCGTGACAGTGAGCAGTACTTC. Amino acid sequence: CSARDSEQYF.

CDR3 DNA sequence: TGTGCCAGCAGCCCCATTGTTAGCGGGAGGCCTCCTTACAATGAGCAGTACTTC. Protein: CASSPIVSGRPPYNEQYF. The rearrangement links TRBV5-6 to TRBJ2-7; TRBD2 aligns across 10 bases. The V and J ends lost 4 bases and 7 bases, in that order; junction bases with no gene match: 20. The CDR3 is made up of 18 amino acids. Germline values: CDR1 SGHDT, CDR2 YYEEEE.

J is TRBJ1-2 and V is TRBV4-2; D perhaps matches TRBD1 (6 bases). Germline lookup yields CDR1 LGHNA and CDR2 YNFKEQ. The CDR3 covers 16 residues. Trimming removed 2 bases from V and 3 bases from J, with 16 bases in between. The chain's CDR3 is CASSQRDGGYDYGYTF. In nucleotides, the CDR3 is TGTGCCAGCAGCCAAAGAGATGGGGGCTACGACTATGGCTACACCTTC.

The rearrangement links TRBV4-1 to TRBJ2-3; D not resolved. V shed 0 bases and J shed 7 bases, with 8 bases lying between them. There are 13 residues in the CDR3. Germline assignment: CDR1 MGHRA and CDR2 YSYEKL. CDR3 residues: CASSQEWDNTQYF. Here the CDR3 DNA reads TGCGCCAGCAGCCAAGAATGGGATAATACGCAGTATTTT.

The chain employs TRBV5-1 and TRBJ2-3, with TRBD2 matching 12 bases. Trimming cost V 3 bases and J 4 bases; bases outside gene matches: 3. The CDR3 runs 15 residues. Per germline, CDR1 SGHRS and CDR2 YFSETQ. CDR3 DNA: TGCGCCAGCAGCTCGACTAGCGGGAGTGCAGATACGCAGTATTTT. Translation gives CASSSTSGSADTQYF.